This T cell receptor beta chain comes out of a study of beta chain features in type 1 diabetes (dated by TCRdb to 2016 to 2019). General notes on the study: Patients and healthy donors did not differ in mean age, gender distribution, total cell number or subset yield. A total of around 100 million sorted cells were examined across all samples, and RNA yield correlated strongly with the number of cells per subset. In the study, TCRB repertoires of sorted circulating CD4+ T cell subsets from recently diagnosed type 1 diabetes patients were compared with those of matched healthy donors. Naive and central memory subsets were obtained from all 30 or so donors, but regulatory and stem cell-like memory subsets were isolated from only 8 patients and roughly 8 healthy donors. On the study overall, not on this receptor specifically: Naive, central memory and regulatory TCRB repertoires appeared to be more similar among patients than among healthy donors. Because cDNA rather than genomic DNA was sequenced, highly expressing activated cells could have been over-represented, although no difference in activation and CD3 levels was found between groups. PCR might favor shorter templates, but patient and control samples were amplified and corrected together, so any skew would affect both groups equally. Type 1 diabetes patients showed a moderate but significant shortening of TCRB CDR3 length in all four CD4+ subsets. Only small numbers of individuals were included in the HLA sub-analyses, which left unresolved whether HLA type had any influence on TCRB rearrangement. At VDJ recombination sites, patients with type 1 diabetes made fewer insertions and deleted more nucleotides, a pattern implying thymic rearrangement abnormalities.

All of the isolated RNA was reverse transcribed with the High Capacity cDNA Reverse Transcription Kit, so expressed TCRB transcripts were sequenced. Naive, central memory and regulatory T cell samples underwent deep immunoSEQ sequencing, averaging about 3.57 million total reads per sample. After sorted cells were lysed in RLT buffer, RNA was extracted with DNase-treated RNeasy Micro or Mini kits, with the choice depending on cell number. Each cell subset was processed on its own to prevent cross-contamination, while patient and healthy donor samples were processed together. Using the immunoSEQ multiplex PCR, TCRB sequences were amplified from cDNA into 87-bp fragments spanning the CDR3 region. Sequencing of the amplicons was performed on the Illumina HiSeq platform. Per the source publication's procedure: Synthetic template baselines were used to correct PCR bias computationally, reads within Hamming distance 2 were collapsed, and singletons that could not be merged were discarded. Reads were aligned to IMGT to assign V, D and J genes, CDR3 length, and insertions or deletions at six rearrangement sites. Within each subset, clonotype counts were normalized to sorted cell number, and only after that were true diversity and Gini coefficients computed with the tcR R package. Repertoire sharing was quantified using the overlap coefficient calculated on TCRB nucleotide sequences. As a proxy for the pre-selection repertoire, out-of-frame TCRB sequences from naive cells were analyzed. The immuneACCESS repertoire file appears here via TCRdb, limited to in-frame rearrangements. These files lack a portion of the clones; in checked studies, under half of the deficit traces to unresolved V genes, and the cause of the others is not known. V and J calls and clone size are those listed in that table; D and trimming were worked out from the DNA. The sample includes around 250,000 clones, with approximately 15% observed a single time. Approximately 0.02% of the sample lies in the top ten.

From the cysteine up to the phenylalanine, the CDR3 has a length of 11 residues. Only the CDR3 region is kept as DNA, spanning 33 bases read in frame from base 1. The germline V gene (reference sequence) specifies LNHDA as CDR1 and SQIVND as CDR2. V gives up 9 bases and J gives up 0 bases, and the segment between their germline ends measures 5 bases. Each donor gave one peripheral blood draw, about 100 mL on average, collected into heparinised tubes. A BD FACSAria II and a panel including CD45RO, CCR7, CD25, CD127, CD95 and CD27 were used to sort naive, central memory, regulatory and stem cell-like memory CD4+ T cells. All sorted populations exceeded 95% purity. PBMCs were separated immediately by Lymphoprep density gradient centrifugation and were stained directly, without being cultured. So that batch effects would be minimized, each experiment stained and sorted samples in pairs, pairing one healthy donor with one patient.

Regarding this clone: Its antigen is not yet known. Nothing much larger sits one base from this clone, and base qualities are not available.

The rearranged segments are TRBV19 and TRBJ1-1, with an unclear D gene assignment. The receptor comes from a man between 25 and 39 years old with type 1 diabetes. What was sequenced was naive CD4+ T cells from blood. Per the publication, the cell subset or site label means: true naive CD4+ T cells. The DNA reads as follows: TGTGCCAGACACATGAACACTGAAGCTTTCTTT. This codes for CARHMNTEAFF.